This T cell receptor (beta chain) stems from a study of technical replicates of blood from a handful of donors. Produced via immunoSEQ multiplex PCR; TCRdb's table is partial and in-frame only. The sample carries about 12,000 clones, 94% recorded once. The CDR3 consists of 13 residues. V was pared by 6 bases and J by 5 bases, with 11 bases between. The germline CDR1 and CDR2 sequences are SNHLY and FYNNEI. The chain has TRBV2 and TRBJ1-3; D gene unclear. Material: PBMCs. The clonotype originates from a human donor in good health. Here the CDR3 reads CASRSGSRNTIYF. CDR3 nucleotides: TGTGCCAGCAGGTCGGGGTCTCGAAACACCATATATTTT.